This T cell receptor beta chain appears in the sequencing data of a study of T cells in Graves' hyperthyroidism and ophthalmopathy. The CDR3 contains 14 residues. Germline V CDR1 and CDR2: SGHNT, YYREEE (reference sequence). The V gene lost 7 bases and the J gene lost 10 bases, with 18 bases spanning the gap. The study excluded patients with uncontrolled infection, other autoimmune disease, pregnancy or lactation. Clinical symptoms, serum thyroxine, TRAb, thyroid ultrasound and orbital computed tomography informed diagnoses. Amplified TCR beta CDR3 regions came from RNA transcripts. The HTBI set primed first-round TCR CDR3 RT-PCR. In TCRdb, the multiplex PCR reads were re-called with MiXCR into one record per CDR3 protein. The sample has about 660,000 distinct CDR3 sequences, 40% to 55% seen once; the top ten hold more than 7%. This clonotype was detected only a few times. Its antigen is still unknown.

Study observations and caveats: Most thyroid clonotypes with frequency above 0.001 were detected in blood. Using 13 V-J features, a model discriminated ophthalmopathy from stable hyperthyroidism.

Material: peripheral blood or thyroid tissue (not recorded which). The receptor was isolated from an adult man with Graves' disease, either hyperthyroidism or ophthalmopathy (not recorded which). The chain employs TRBV5-4 and TRBJ1-6; possibly TRBD1 for D (5 bases). In DNA, the CDR3 is TGTGCCAGCTCACCGGGGGGAGTGCTATCACCCCTCCACTTT. Its translation is CASSPGGVLSPLHF. The full variable domain, rest sourced from reference TRBV5-4 and TRBJ1-6, is ETGVTQSPTHLIKTRGQQVTLRCSSQSGHNTVSWYQQALGQGPQFIFQYYREEENGRGNFPPRFSGLQFPNYSSELNVNALELDDSALYLCASSPGGVLSPLHFGNGTRLTVT.